The 5 T cell receptor beta chains given below trace back to one sample, sequenced in a study of T cells in Graves' hyperthyroidism and ophthalmopathy. Researchers took RNA transcripts and amplified the TCR beta CDR3 regions from them. Carried out on the TCR CDR3, a first-round RT-PCR used the HTBI primer set. MiXCR was run by TCRdb on the multiplex PCR reads, yielding one entry per CDR3 protein. Of 700,000 to 850,000 distinct CDR3 sequences detected, about 35% appear once; the ten largest clones hold roughly 30%. The material sequenced was blood. The origin of the receptors is a woman aged 40 to 50 with Graves' hyperthyroidism.

Worth noting for this clonotype: A much larger clonotype is one base distant, so this may be a read error. V and J are TRBV5-6 and TRBJ1-1; no definite D call. Between the trimmed V and J ends, which lost 2 bases and 6 bases, there was a span of 11 bases. The germline CDR1 and CDR2 sequences are SGHDT and YYEEEE. CDR3 length equals 13 residues. CDR3 in DNA: TGTGCCAGCAGCTTACCCACTAACGCTGAAGCTTTCTTT. It yields the protein CASSLPTNAEAFF.

This clonotype was observed a handful of times. The V and J genes are TRBV15 and TRBJ1-1; D call uncertain. From germline, CDR1 is LNHNV and CDR2 YYDKDF (reference sequence). V lost 0 bases and J lost 0, with 8 bases in between. There are 15 residues in the CDR3. CDR3 DNA sequence: TGTGCCACCAGCAGAGACAGGCTCCTGAACACTGAAGCTTTCTTT. Translated, it gives CATSRDRLLNTEAFF.

The chain links TRBV5-5 to TRBJ1-3, with TRBD1 as a possible D gene (6 bases). The CDR3 length is 17 residues. The ends were cut back, 0 bases at V and 4 bases at J, with 17 bases in the middle. CDR1 SGHKS and CDR2 YYEKEE come from the germline V gene (reference sequence). DNA of the CDR3: TGTGCCAGCAGCTTGGTCGGGATCCCGGGGGCCGGAAACACCATATATTTT. Encoded protein: CASSLVGIPGAGNTIYF.

Regarding this clonotype: An end of the junction does not agree with germline; a read error may underlie this. The CDR3 here is CASSQGAVWGKETQYF. The CDR3 coding sequence is TGCGCCAGCAGCCAAGGGGCAGTATGGGGGAAAGAGACCCAGTACTTC. The V call is TRBV11-2, the J call TRBJ2-5; either TRBD1 or TRBD2 may fit D (5 bases each). CDR1 is SGHAT and CDR2 is FQNNGV in the germline V gene. The CDR3 runs 16 residues.

Only a few counts were recorded for this clonotype. The chain couples TRBV7-9 to TRBJ1-1, with D hard to call. From germline, CDR1 is SEHNR and CDR2 FQNEAQ (reference sequence). Between the trimmed V and J ends, which lost 3 bases and 4 bases, there was a span of 15 bases. The CDR3 spans 15 residues. Here the CDR3 DNA reads TGTGCCAGCAGCTTCACCCCGATACAATCCACTGAAGCTTTCTTT. This encodes CASSFTPIQSTEAFF.